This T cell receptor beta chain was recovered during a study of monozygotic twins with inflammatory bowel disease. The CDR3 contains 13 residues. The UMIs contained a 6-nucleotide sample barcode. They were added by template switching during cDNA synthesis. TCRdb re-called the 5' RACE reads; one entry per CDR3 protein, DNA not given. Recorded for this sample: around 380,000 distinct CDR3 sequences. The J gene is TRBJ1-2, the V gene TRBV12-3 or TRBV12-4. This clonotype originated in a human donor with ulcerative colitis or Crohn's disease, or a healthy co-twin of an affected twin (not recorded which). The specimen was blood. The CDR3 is CASSPVQLGGYTF.